This TCR beta chain was captured by sequencing in a study of a mutant IDH1 vaccine in newly diagnosed glioma. TCRdb's table, derived via immunoSEQ multiplex PCR, lists solely in-frame clones and lacks some. The data contain about 38,000 clones, around 78% of them singletons. Documented time point: week 5, during vaccination. Every vaccination contained 300 ug of the mutant IDH1 20-mer peptide and was paired with topical imiquimod. In the case of this clone: Its antigen is unidentified.

The CDR3 is made up of 15 amino acids. Germline V gene sequence: CDR1 MNHEY, CDR2 SMNVEV (reference sequence). V dropped 8 bases and J dropped 6 bases, with 22 bases sitting between them. The genes are TRBV27 and TRBJ1-1, with D unclear. This material consisted of PBMCs, taken from a glioma patient whose treatment included an IDH1 peptide vaccine. The receptor comes from a man aged 40-50 years with glioma. The CDR3, as DNA: TGTGCCAGCGTAGGTTCGCATGGCGCGGGTTCTGAAGCTTTCTTT. Translated, it gives CASVGSHGAGSEAFF.